This T cell receptor (beta chain) was captured by sequencing in a study of cytomegalovirus exposure and HLA in healthy donors. General observations from the study: The productive fraction for most TCR beta V segments was about 87% or about 30% in an earlier analysis.

The CDR3 is 15 residues long. Germline V gene data show CDR1 as MNHEY and CDR2 as SVGAGI. The trim removed 6 bases at V and 7 bases at J, leaving 10 bases unmatched. Remarks on this clone: What it binds is not known.

It was with 60 Vbeta and 13 Jbeta primers that the PCR ran. Sequencing used immunoSEQ multiplex PCR; TCRdb keeps in-frame clones, though not all of them. Of over 100,000 clones detected, 74% appear once; the ten largest clones hold approximately 7.2%. Input material: PBMCs. The V and J genes are TRBV6-5 and TRBJ1-4, with 8 bases fitting TRBD1. This TCR derives from a male donor in good health and CMV-seronegative. The CDR3 DNA sequence: TGTGCCAGCAGAGTTGACAGGGGAGGGCGTGAAAAACTGTTTTTT. Translating gives CASRVDRGGREKLFF.